This entry is about one TCR beta chain. The target antigen is unknown. This entry belongs to a study of T cell responses to AZD1222 COVID-19 vaccine. Findings of the study overall: Seropositive AZD1222 recipients at baseline numbered only five or six.

Clones were sequenced by immunoSEQ multiplex PCR, and TCRdb holds only the in-frame ones, with some missing. The data hold 95,000 to 150,000 clones, with about 87% observed a single time. The receptor comes from an adult in good health. This specimen was peripheral blood, taken on day 0 of AZD1222 vaccination.

The CDR3 spells CASSSVSQQYF. The CDR3 DNA sequence: TGTGCCAGCAGCAGTGTATCCCAGCAGTACTTC. The chain joins TRBV11-1 to TRBJ2-7, with D uncertain. V was shortened by 5 bases and J by 8 bases, with 10 bases between the two germline ends. Germline CDR1 and CDR2: SGHAT and FQDESV (reference sequence). The CDR3 consists of 11 residues.